This TCR beta chain was captured in a study of blood T cell repertoires in COVID-19 (dated by TCRdb to about 2020). About the study as a whole: Samples covering the acute and convalescent phases of COVID-19 were provided by collaborators in the United States, Italy and Spain. The material from the prospective study consisted of cDNA or gDNA derived from T cells, B-cell-depleted T cells, or PBMCs. The dataset comprised deeply sampled blood TCRbeta repertoires from subjects exposed to, actively infected with, or recovered from COVID-19. The repertoires were released in a freely available public database meant as a resource for research on the immune response to SARS-CoV-2. The samples were drawn from two sources: the first 160 participants of the ongoing ImmuneRACE study, and over 950 subjects contributed by 6 global collaborators. Nearly every sample came with metadata listing a de-identified subject ID, COVID-19 status, age in years and sex. HLA class I and class II types, where available, came from metadata supplied by the sample provider rather than from assay-based typing.

This clone was seen a handful of times. The specificity of this receptor is unknown. No much larger clone exists at a distance of one base, and base qualities are not known. At one collaborating source in Seattle, patients were enrolled during active infection and were followed longitudinally through the course of disease. The collaborating institutions used their own protocols to collect whole blood in K2EDTA tubes. For TCRbeta analysis, collaborators shipped samples as frozen whole blood, isolated PBMCs, or DNA extracted from either of those sample types. Broad study findings and their caveats: Clinical and demographic metadata were provided uncurated, with the amount varying by source and participant.

The CDR3 covers 15 residues, taking in both the cysteine and the phenylalanine. Only the CDR3 part of the read is kept: 45 bases, read in frame from the first base. From a lookup of the germline V gene (reference sequence), CDR1 and CDR2 are LGHDT and YNNKEL. V sheds 0 bases and J sheds 3 bases, leaving 11 bases between their ends. TCRbeta CDR3 regions were amplified from genomic DNA by means of the immunoSEQ Assay, a bias-controlled multiplex PCR. The paper's processing steps were these. The number of nucleated cells in each sample was estimated from the amplification of reference gene primers within the assay. To quantify the absolute abundance of each unique TCRbeta CDR3 rearrangement, sequence reads were collapsed and filtered. For each sample, productive Simpson clonality was calculated by taking the square root of Simpson's diversity index across productive rearrangements. TCRdb took over this immuneACCESS table, retaining in-frame rearrangements with V and J assigned. Such tables are incomplete; in checked studies, under half of the missing clones stem from an unresolved V gene, and the remainder is unexplained. V and J calls and clone size follow that table, whereas D and trimming were derived from the DNA. The sample records over 150,000 clones, about 88% of which are singletons. The ten most abundant clones make up around 0.5% of the sample.

What was sequenced was peripheral blood. This clonotype was sampled from a man aged 55 to 70 with COVID-19, enrolled during active disease. The chain uses TRBV3-1 (or the pseudogene TRBV3-2) and TRBJ1-2; TRBD1 is possibly the D segment (5 matching bases). The bases read TGTGCCAGCAGCCAAGATGTTCAGGGCGACTATGGCTACACCTTC. The resulting protein is CASSQDVQGDYGYTF.